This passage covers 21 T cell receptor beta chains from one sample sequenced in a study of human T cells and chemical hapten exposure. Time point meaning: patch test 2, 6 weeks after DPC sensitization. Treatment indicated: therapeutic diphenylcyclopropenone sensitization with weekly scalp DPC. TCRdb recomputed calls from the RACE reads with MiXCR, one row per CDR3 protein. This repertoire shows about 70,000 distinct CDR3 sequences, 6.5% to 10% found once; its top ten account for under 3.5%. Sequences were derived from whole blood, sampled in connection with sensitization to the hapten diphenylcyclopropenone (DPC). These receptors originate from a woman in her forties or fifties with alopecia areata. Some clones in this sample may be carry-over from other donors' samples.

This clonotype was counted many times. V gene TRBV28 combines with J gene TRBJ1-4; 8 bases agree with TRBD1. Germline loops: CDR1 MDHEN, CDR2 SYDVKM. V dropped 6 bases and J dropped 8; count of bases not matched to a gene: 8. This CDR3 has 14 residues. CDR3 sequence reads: CASRRTGGGEKLFF. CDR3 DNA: TGTGCCAGCAGGCGTACAGGGGGTGGGGAAAAACTGTTTTTT.

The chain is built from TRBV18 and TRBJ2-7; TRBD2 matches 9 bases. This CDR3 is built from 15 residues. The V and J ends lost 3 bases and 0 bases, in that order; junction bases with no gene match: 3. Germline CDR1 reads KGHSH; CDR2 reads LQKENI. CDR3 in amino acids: CASSPLAGASYEQYF. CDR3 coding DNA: TGTGCCAGCTCACCCTTAGCGGGGGCCTCCTACGAGCAGTACTTC.

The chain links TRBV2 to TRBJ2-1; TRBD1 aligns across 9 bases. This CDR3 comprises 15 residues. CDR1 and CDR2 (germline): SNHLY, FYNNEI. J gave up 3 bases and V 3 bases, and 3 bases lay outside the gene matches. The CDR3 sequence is CASSEGTGLYNEQFF. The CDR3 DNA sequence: TGTGCCAGCAGTGAGGGGACAGGGCTCTACAATGAGCAGTTCTTC.

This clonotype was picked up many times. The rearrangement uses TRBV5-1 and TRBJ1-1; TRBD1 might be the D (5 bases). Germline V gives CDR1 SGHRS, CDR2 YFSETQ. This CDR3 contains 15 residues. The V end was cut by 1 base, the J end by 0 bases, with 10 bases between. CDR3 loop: CASSLMSGLNTEAFF. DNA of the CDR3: TGCGCCAGCAGCTTGATGTCAGGGTTGAACACTGAAGCTTTCTTT.

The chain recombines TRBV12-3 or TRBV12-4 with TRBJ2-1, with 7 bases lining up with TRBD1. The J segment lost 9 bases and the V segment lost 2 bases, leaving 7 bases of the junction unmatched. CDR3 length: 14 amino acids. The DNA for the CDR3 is TGTGCCAGCAGTTTAATGGGACAGAGGGGTGAGCAGTTCTTC. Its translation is CASSLMGQRGEQFF.

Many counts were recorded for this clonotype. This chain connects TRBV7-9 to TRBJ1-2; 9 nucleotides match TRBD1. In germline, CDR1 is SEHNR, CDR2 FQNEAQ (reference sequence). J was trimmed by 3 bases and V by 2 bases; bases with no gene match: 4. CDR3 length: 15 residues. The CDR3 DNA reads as TGTGCCAGCAGCTTATCTACAGGGGGCGACTATGGCTACACCTTC. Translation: CASSLSTGGDYGYTF.

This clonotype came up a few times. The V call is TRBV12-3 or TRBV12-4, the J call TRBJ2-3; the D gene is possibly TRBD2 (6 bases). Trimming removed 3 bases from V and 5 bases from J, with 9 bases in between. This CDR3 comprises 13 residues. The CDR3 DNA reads TGTGCCAGCAGTTTTCGGGGAGGAGATACGCAGTATTTT. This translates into CASSFRGGDTQYF.

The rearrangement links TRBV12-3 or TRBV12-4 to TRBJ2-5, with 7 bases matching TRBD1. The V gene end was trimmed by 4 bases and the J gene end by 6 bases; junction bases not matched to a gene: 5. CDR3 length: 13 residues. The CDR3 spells CASSSTGEKTQYF. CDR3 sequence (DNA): TGTGCCAGCAGTTCCACAGGGGAGAAGACCCAGTACTTC.

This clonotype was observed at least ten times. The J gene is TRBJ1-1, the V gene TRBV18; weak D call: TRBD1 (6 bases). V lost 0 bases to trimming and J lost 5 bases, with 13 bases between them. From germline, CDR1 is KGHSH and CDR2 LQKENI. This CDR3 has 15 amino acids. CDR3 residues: CASSPPSGARTEAFF. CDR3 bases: TGTGCCAGCTCACCACCCTCAGGGGCGAGGACTGAAGCTTTCTTT. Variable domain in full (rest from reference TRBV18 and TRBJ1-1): NAGVMQNPRHLVRRRGQEARLRCSPMKGHSHVYWYRQLPEEGLKFMVYLQKENIIDESGMPKERFSAEFPKEGPSILRIQQVVRGDSAAYFCASSPPSGARTEAFFGQGTRLTVV.

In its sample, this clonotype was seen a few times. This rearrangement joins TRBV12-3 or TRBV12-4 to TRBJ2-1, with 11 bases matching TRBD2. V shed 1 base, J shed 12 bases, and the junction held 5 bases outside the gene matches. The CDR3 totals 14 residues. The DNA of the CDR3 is TGTGCCAGCAGTTTAGGTAGCGGGGGGGCCGGGCAGTTCTTC. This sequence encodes CASSLGSGGAGQFF.

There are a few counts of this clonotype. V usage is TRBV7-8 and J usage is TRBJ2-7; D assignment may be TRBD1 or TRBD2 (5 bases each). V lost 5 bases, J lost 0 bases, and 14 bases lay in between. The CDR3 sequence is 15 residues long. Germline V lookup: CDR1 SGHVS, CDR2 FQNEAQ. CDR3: CASSPGDLSSYEQYF. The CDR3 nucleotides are TGTGCCAGCAGCCCCGGGGACCTTAGCTCCTACGAGCAGTACTTC. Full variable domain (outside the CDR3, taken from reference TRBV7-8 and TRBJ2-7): GAGVSQSPRYKVAKRGQDVALRCDPISGHVSLFWYQQALGQGPEFLTYFQNEAQLDKSGLPSDRFFAERPEGSVSTLKIQRTQQEDSAVYLCASSPGDLSSYEQYFGPGTRLTVT.

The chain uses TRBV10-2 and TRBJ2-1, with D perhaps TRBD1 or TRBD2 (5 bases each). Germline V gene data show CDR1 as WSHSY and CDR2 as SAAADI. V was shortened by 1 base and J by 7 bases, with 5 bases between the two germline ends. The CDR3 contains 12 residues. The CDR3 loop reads CASSEWGNEQFF. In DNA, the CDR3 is TGCGCCAGCAGTGAGTGGGGGAATGAGCAGTTCTTC.

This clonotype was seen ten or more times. CDR3 protein: CASSQGTGISGANVLTF. The CDR3 nucleotides read TGTGCCAGCAGCCAAGGTACAGGGATCTCTGGGGCCAACGTCCTGACTTTC. The V call is TRBV3-1, the J call TRBJ2-6, with D possibly matching TRBD1 (6 bases). The CDR3 consists of 17 residues. Between the trimmed V and J ends, which lost 1 base and 0 bases, there was a span of 10 bases. CDR1 is LGHDT and CDR2 is YNNKEL in the germline V gene (reference sequence).

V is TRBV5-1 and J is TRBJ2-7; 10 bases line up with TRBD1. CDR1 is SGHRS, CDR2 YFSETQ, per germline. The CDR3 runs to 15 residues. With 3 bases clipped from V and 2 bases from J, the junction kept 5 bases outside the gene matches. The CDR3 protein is CASSYDRGRPYEQYF. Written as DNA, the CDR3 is TGCGCCAGCAGCTACGACAGGGGGCGACCCTACGAGCAGTACTTC.

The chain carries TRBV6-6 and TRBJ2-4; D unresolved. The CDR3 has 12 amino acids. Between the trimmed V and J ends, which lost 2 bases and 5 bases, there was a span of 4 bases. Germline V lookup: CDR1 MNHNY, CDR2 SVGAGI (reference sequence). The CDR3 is CASSYDQNIQYF. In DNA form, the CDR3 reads TGTGCCAGCAGTTACGACCAAAACATTCAGTACTTC.

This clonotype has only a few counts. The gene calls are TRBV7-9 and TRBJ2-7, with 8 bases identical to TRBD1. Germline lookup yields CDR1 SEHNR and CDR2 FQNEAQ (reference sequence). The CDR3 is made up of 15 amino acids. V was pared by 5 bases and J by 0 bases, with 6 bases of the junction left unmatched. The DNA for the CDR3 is TGTGCCAGCAGCCTCGGGACAGGCAGCTCCTACGAGCAGTACTTC. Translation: CASSLGTGSSYEQYF.

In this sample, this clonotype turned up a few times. CDR3: CASSFDGNYGYTF. The CDR3 coding sequence is TGCGCCAGCAGCTTCGACGGTAACTATGGCTACACCTTC. This rearrangement joins TRBV5-1 to TRBJ1-2; D gene unclear. Germline values: CDR1 SGHRS, CDR2 YFSETQ. CDR3 length: 13 residues. The germline V and J ends were trimmed by 2 bases and 1 base, with 6 bases remaining between them.

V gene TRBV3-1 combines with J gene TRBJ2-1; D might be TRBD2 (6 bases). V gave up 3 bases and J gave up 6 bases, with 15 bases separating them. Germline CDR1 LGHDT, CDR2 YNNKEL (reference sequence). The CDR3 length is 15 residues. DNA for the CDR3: TGTGCCAGCAGCCATCCCAGCGGGTCCCTCAATGAGCAGTTCTTC. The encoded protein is CASSHPSGSLNEQFF.

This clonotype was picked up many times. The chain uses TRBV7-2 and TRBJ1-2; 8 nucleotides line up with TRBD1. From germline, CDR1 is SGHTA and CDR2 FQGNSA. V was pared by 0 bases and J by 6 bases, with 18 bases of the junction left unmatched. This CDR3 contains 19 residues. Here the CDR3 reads CASSLALRQGLGNRDGYTF. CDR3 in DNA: TGTGCCAGCAGCTTAGCGCTAAGACAGGGGTTAGGCAATAGGGATGGCTACACCTTC.

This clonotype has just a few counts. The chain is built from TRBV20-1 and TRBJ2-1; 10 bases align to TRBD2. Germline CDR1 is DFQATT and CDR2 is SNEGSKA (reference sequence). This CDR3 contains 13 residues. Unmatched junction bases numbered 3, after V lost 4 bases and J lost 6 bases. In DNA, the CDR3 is TGCAGTGCTAACCTAGCGGGGGTCAATGAGCAGTTCTTC. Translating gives CSANLAGVNEQFF.

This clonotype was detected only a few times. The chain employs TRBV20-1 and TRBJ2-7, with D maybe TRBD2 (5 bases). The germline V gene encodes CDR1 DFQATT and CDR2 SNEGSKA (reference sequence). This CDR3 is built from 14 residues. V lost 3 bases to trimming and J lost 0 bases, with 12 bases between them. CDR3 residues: CSASISGISYEQYF. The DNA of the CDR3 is TGCAGTGCTAGTATCTCGGGGATCTCCTACGAGCAGTACTTC.